The 22 T cell receptor beta chains in this list originate from one sample, sequenced in a study of shared clonotypes between healthy human individuals. The data were produced by immunoSEQ multiplex PCR, yet TCRdb's version contains in-frame clones alone and is incomplete. The repertoire holds approximately 480,000 clones, with about three quarters as singletons. Sequenced input: PBMCs. The receptors shown here come from a woman between 40 and 55 years old in good health. Some clones in this sample may be carry-over from other donors' samples.

The DNA for the CDR3 is TGTGCCAGCAGGAGACCGGACAGGGCGGGTTCACCCCTCCACTTT. Its translation: CASRRPDRAGSPLHF. The chain joins TRBV28 to TRBJ1-6; 8 nucleotides match TRBD1. J was trimmed by 9 bases and V by 6 bases; bases with no gene match: 10. The CDR3 covers 15 residues. The germline CDR1 and CDR2 sequences are MDHEN and SYDVKM.

A single count supports this clone. This chain uses TRBV2 with TRBJ1-5, with D unresolved. The length of the CDR3 is 13 residues. The V and J ends lost 7 bases and 3 bases respectively, with 10 bases between them. Germline V gives CDR1 SNHLY, CDR2 FYNNEI. The DNA for the CDR3 is TGTGCCAGCAATCAGATAACCAATCAGCCCCAGCATTTT. Its protein product is CASNQITNQPQHF.

The CDR3 loop reads CASSPTHFATSYEQYF. The CDR3 coding sequence is TGTGCCAGCAGCCCTACCCACTTTGCGACCTCCTACGAGCAGTACTTC. This rearrangement joins TRBV6-4 to TRBJ2-7; no definite D call. CDR3 size: 16 residues. The V and J ends lost 6 bases and 0 bases respectively, with 18 bases between them. Per the germline V gene, CDR1 is MRHNA and CDR2 is SNTAGT.

V gene TRBV7-9 combines with J gene TRBJ1-1; the D is unclear. The germline V gene encodes CDR1 SEHNR and CDR2 FQNEAQ (reference sequence). Trimming shortened V by 1 base and J by 4 bases, and 16 bases separated the two germline ends. The CDR3 loop spans 16 amino acids. The CDR3 here is CASSLERAPGPTEAFF. CDR3 DNA: TGTGCCAGCAGCTTAGAAAGGGCCCCCGGACCCACTGAAGCTTTCTTT.

The table lists this clone with a few counts. The chain is built from TRBV7-8 and TRBJ1-3, with 9 bases matching TRBD1. Germline V gene lookup returns CDR1 SGHVS and CDR2 FQNEAQ. V was pared by 4 bases and J by 3 bases, with 4 bases of the junction left unmatched. The CDR3 consists of 15 residues. As DNA, the CDR3 is TGTGCCAGCAGCTCAACAGGGGGCGGTGGAAACACCATATATTTT. It translates to CASSSTGGGGNTIYF.

J is TRBJ1-2 and V is TRBV29-1; D call uncertain. V was shortened by 5 bases and J by 3 bases, with 13 bases between the two germline ends. There are 13 residues in the CDR3. CDR1 SQVTM and CDR2 ANQGSEA come from the germline V gene. The CDR3: CSVSMTGDYGYTF. The CDR3 DNA follows: TGCAGCGTTAGTATGACTGGAGACTATGGCTACACCTTC.

This rearrangement joins TRBV2 to TRBJ2-7; 8 nucleotides line up with TRBD1. The J segment lost 4 bases and the V segment lost 5 bases, leaving 13 bases of the junction unmatched. The CDR3 covers 16 residues. Germline CDR1 reads SNHLY; CDR2 reads FYNNEI. DNA for the CDR3: TGTGCCAGCAGTTTCACTTTGACAGGGGCGAATTACGAGCAGTACTTC. Translating gives CASSFTLTGANYEQYF.

The J gene is TRBJ1-5, the V gene TRBV19; no reliable D call. CDR3 length: 14 amino acids. The V end was cut by 7 bases, the J end by 0 bases, with 10 bases between. CDR1 and CDR2 (germline): LNHDA, SQIVND (reference sequence). In nucleotides, the CDR3 is TGTGCCAGTAAGGCCACACATAGCAATCAGCCCCAGCATTTT. Protein product: CASKATHSNQPQHF.

The rearrangement uses TRBV28 and TRBJ2-7, with 10 bases aligning to TRBD2. After removal of 8 bases from V and 4 bases from J, the junction contained 14 bases not matched to a gene. There are 16 residues in the CDR3. Germline V gene lookup returns CDR1 MDHEN and CDR2 SYDVKM. The CDR3: CASETKSSGSVYEQYF. The CDR3 DNA sequence: TGTGCCAGCGAAACCAAATCTAGCGGGAGTGTTTACGAGCAGTACTTC.

This clone has a single count. The V gene is TRBV19, the J gene TRBJ1-5, with D hard to call. The CDR3 spans 13 residues. Germline assignment: CDR1 LNHDA and CDR2 SQIVND (reference sequence). Trimming removed 3 bases at V and 6 bases at J, with 9 bases between. This CDR3 is CASSIRGRQPQHF. CDR3 coding DNA: TGTGCCAGTAGTATTAGAGGGCGTCAGCCCCAGCATTTT. The complete variable domain, with remaining parts taken from reference TRBV19 and TRBJ1-5, reads DGGITQSPKYLFRKEGQNVTLSCEQNLNHDAMYWYRQDPGQGLRLIYYSQIVNDFQKGDIAEGYSVSREKKESFPLTVTSAQKNPTAFYLCASSIRGRQPQHFGDGTRLSIL.

The rearrangement links TRBV7-9 to TRBJ2-1; 7 bases align to TRBD1. The trim removed 2 bases at V and 0 bases at J, leaving 1 base unmatched. Germline V CDR1 and CDR2: SEHNR, FQNEAQ (reference sequence). The CDR3 is 15 amino acids. For the CDR3, the DNA is TGTGCCAGCAGCTTAAGGGACAGCTCCTACAATGAGCAGTTCTTC. It codes for CASSLRDSSYNEQFF.

This clone was seen only once. The chain employs TRBV29-1 and TRBJ2-7; 8 bases match TRBD1. J was trimmed by 2 bases and V by 4 bases; bases with no gene match: 7. The CDR3 sequence is 14 residues long. Germline V gene data show CDR1 as SQVTM and CDR2 as ANQGSEA. The CDR3 DNA follows: TGCAGCGTTGCGGTGTCAGGGGGCCCCTACGAGCAGTACTTC. Its translation: CSVAVSGGPYEQYF.

This clone has only a few counts. This chain uses TRBV9 with TRBJ1-1, with a weak D call TRBD1 (5 bases). CDR3 length: 13 amino acids. With 3 bases removed from V and 2 bases from J, the gap between germline ends came to 8 bases. Germline values: CDR1 SGDLS, CDR2 YYNGEE. As DNA, the CDR3 is TGTGCCAGCAGCGAGACAGCTAACACTGAAGCTTTCTTT. Protein sequence: CASSETANTEAFF.

This clone was seen only once. The rearrangement links TRBV11-2 to TRBJ2-1; D is undetermined. V was pared by 1 base and J by 2 bases, with 6 bases between. The CDR3 contains 14 residues. CDR1 SGHAT and CDR2 FQNNGV come from the germline V gene. CDR3 coding DNA: TGTGCCAGCAGCTTAGGTACTGCCTACAATGAGCAGTTCTTC. Its protein is CASSLGTAYNEQFF.

Points on this clone: This sequence is one base from a far larger clone and is likely a read error. The rearrangement uses TRBV29-1 and TRBJ2-7; D might be TRBD1 or TRBD2, each matching 7 bases. Trimming removed 7 bases at V and 5 bases at J, with 18 bases between. The CDR3 runs 13 residues. The germline CDR1 and CDR2 sequences are SQVTM and ANQGSEA. This CDR3 is CSATRQGGHEQYF. The CDR3 coding sequence is TGCAGCGCGACGAGACAGGGAGGGCACGAGCAGTACTTC.

The chain links TRBV27 to TRBJ2-7, with 13 positions matching TRBD2. Germline CDR1 is MNHEY and CDR2 is SMNVEV (reference sequence). V shed 5 bases and J 3 bases; nucleotides not matched to a gene: 1. The CDR3 length is 14 residues. This CDR3 is CASSGTSGNYEQYF. DNA of the CDR3: TGTGCCAGCAGTGGGACTAGCGGGAACTACGAGCAGTACTTC.

This clone appeared once. V usage is TRBV18 and J usage is TRBJ1-1, with 7 bases that match TRBD1. CDR3 length equals 13 residues. Per the germline V gene, CDR1 is KGHSH and CDR2 is LQKENI. The trim removed 4 bases at V and 3 bases at J, leaving 2 bases unmatched. The CDR3, as DNA: TGTGCCAGCTCACGCGGGACAGACACTGAAGCTTTCTTT. Its protein is CASSRGTDTEAFF.

The chain joins TRBV27 to TRBJ2-1, with 7 positions matching TRBD2. J was trimmed by 9 bases and V by 4 bases; bases with no gene match: 6. Germline V lookup: CDR1 MNHEY, CDR2 SMNVEV (reference sequence). The CDR3 consists of 13 residues. The CDR3 coding sequence is TGTGCCAGCAGTTCCTCGACTAGCTCTGAGCAGTTCTTC. Residues: CASSSSTSSEQFF.

This clone was seen many times. This chain connects TRBV5-1 to TRBJ1-2, with D possibly matching TRBD1 (5 bases). The V gene's germline CDR1 is SGHRS and CDR2 YFSETQ. The CDR3 runs 15 residues. Trimming pared 2 bases from V and 0 bases from J, leaving 11 bases between. The CDR3 DNA reads TGCGCCAGCAGCTTTAACAGGTCTGCTAACTATGGCTACACCTTC. Its translation is CASSFNRSANYGYTF. Filled out from reference TRBV5-1 and TRBJ1-2, the complete variable domain reads KAGVTQTPRYLIKTRGQQVTLSCSPISGHRSVSWYQQTPGQGLQFLFEYFSETQRNKGNFPGRFSGRQFSNSRSEMNVSTLELGDSALYLCASSFNRSANYGYTFGSGTRLTVV.

This chain uses TRBV4-1 with TRBJ1-2, with 9 bases lining up with TRBD1. CDR1 is MGHRA and CDR2 is YSYEKL in the germline V gene. The CDR3 spans 15 residues. The V and J ends lost 2 bases and 13 bases, in that order; junction bases with no gene match: 14. The CDR3 sequence: CASSQKGRDRAGSTF. The CDR3 DNA reads TGCGCCAGCAGCCAAAAGGGGCGGGACAGGGCTGGAAGCACCTTC.

The gene calls are TRBV9 and TRBJ2-6, with 8 bases lining up with TRBD1. CDR1 is SGDLS and CDR2 is YYNGEE in the germline V gene. The CDR3 is 17 amino acids. With 4 bases clipped from V and 0 bases from J, the junction kept 6 bases outside the gene matches. CDR3 bases: TGTGCCAGCAGCCCTCGGACAGGGAACTCTGGGGCCAACGTCCTGACTTTC. Translating gives CASSPRTGNSGANVLTF.

This clone has a single count. This chain links TRBV10-2 with TRBJ2-5; D ambiguous. The CDR3 totals 18 residues. Trimming left V 3 bases short and J 4 bases short, with 24 bases between. CDR1 and CDR2 (germline): WSHSY, SAAADI. The CDR3 DNA is TGCGCCAGCAGTGAAGAGCCACGACTCTCCATAAAGGGAGAGACCCAGTACTTC. It codes for CASSEEPRLSIKGETQYF.